The T cell receptor (beta chain) under discussion was sequenced for a study of beta chain features in type 1 diabetes. Study details: On cell yields, gender and age, patients and healthy donors were similar.

The sequenced template was cDNA made from the entire isolated RNA. The table came from immunoSEQ multiplex PCR; TCRdb's copy has only in-frame clones and leaves some out. The sample records around 430,000 clones, around 30% being singletons. Study-wide results and caveats: Amplification by PCR could prefer shorter templates, with the same effect in patients and controls.

Per donor, one heparinised blood draw averaged about 116 mL. CD45RO/CCR7/CD25/CD127/CD95/CD27 sorting isolated CD4+ naive, central memory, regulatory and stem cell-like memory cells. This clone was counted between two and nine times. Its target is unknown. The source of this sequence is a young man in good health. The sequenced material came from naive CD4+ T cells from blood.

CDR3 DNA: TGCGCCAGCAGCCCGACAGGGGGCTACGAGCAGTACTTC. Translated: CASSPTGGYEQYF. J is TRBJ2-7 and V is TRBV5-1; 9 bases are shared with TRBD1. This CDR3 is built from 13 residues. The V gene end was trimmed by 4 bases and the J gene end by 3 bases; junction bases not matched to a gene: 2. Germline-derived CDR1 and CDR2 are SGHRS and YFSETQ.